The rows below give T cell receptor beta chains drawn from one sample of a study of T cell responses to AZD1222 COVID-19 vaccine. Profiling relied on immunoSEQ multiplex PCR, and the TCRdb table lists in-frame clones only, not all of them. The sample holds some 120,000 clones; 70% to 90% are singletons and the top ten take under 6.5%. Specimen: peripheral blood, collected on day 0 of AZD1222 vaccination. The receptors derive from an adult in good health. CDR3s include the opening cysteine and the closing phenylalanine or tryptophan. The D gene is left open where the match is weak. Clone size is given for some rows only: seen once, a few or many times, or a class if the clone is expanded.

cdr3_nt	cdr3_aa	clone_size	v_call	d_call	j_call
TGTGCCAGCAGCGTAGAGGGCAGCTATAATTCACCCCTCCACTTT	CASSVEGSYNSPLHF	.	TRBV9	.	TRBJ1-6
TGTGCCAGCAGCCCTGGGACAGGCGGGCCCTATGGCTACACCTTC	CASSPGTGGPYGYTF	.	TRBV5-6	TRBD1	TRBJ1-2
TGTGCCAGTACCCTAACAGGGGTGCGTGGCGATCAGCCCCAGCATTTT	CASTLTGVRGDQPQHF	.	TRBV19	TRBD1	TRBJ1-5
TGCGCCAGCAGCCAAGAAGAGTCTCAGCCCCAGCATTTT	CASSQEESQPQHF	once	TRBV4-1	.	TRBJ1-5
TGTGCCAGCAGCCACGACAGGCTCGGTGGCTACACCTTC	CASSHDRLGGYTF	.	TRBV5-4	.	TRBJ1-2
TGTGCCAGCAGTTTGGGAAACTACGAGCAGTACTTC	CASSLGNYEQYF	.	TRBV12-3/TRBV12-4	.	TRBJ2-7
TGTGCCAGCAGCTCACAGGGCAATCAGCCCCAGCATTTT	CASSSQGNQPQHF	few	TRBV7-9	.	TRBJ1-5
TGCGCCAGCAGCCCGGACCCCGGGTTAAACATTCAGTACTTC	CASSPDPGLNIQYF	.	TRBV5-1	.	TRBJ2-4
TGCGCCAGCAGCCAAGGGACAGTGACTGGAAACACCATATATTTT	CASSQGTVTGNTIYF	.	TRBV5-1	TRBD1	TRBJ1-3
TGTGCCAGCAGCTATGACCCGGGACAGAACACTGAAGCTTTCTTT	CASSYDPGQNTEAFF	.	TRBV7-9	.	TRBJ1-1
TGTGCCACCGTGGACCGGGGGGATTCACCCCTCCACTTT	CATVDRGDSPLHF	.	TRBV24-1	.	TRBJ1-6
TGTGCCAGCAGCTTATACGGCGAGCAGTACTTC	CASSLYGEQYF	.	TRBV11-2	.	TRBJ2-7
TGTGCCAGCTCACCGTCGACAGGGGGCAATCAGCCCCAGCATTTT	CASSPSTGGNQPQHF	.	TRBV18	TRBD1	TRBJ1-5
TGTGCCAGCTCACCACCGTCCACAGACGGGAACACCATATATTTT	CASSPPSTDGNTIYF	few	TRBV18	.	TRBJ1-3
TGTGCCAGCAAGATAGGTGGGGATTGGCACTATGGCTACACCTTC	CASKIGGDWHYGYTF	.	TRBV19	.	TRBJ1-2
TGTGCCAGCAGCGACCACAGGGGTAGCTACACCTTC	CASSDHRGSYTF	.	TRBV7-9	TRBD1	TRBJ1-2
TGTGCCAGTAGTCCCGGACAGTATAGCAATCAGCCCCAGCATTTT	CASSPGQYSNQPQHF	.	TRBV19	.	TRBJ1-5
TGTGCCAGCAGGAAACAAAACACTGAAGCTTTCTTT	CASRKQNTEAFF	.	TRBV25-1	.	TRBJ1-1
TGTGCCAGCAGCCTCATCCCGGTTGGGCAGGGTCAGCCCCAGCATTTT	CASSLIPVGQGQPQHF	.	TRBV7-2	.	TRBJ1-5
TGTGCCATCAATAGCCGAGGATCCTACGAGCAGTACTTC	CAINSRGSYEQYF	.	TRBV10-3	.	TRBJ2-7
TGTGCCACCAGCAGGTTTTGGGACGAAACTAACTATGGCTACACCTTC	CATSRFWDETNYGYTF	.	TRBV15	.	TRBJ1-2
TGTGCCAGCAGCTCCACCGGGGGTGGGCACGAGCAGTACTTC	CASSSTGGGHEQYF	.	TRBV11-2	.	TRBJ2-7
TGTGCCAGCAGTTATTCCGTGGGGGGGGGCAAAGAGACCCAGTACTTC	CASSYSVGGGKETQYF	.	TRBV6-6	.	TRBJ2-5
TGTGCCAGCAGTTACTGGACAGGAAAAATGAACACTGAAGCTTTCTTT	CASSYWTGKMNTEAFF	.	TRBV7-3	TRBD1	TRBJ1-1
TGTGCCAGCAGCTATCGACTAGCGGGGATCTACGAGCAGTACTTC	CASSYRLAGIYEQYF	.	TRBV5-5	TRBD2	TRBJ2-7
TGTGCCATCAGTGCGACAGGTACCGAGCAGTACTTC	CAISATGTEQYF	few	TRBV10-3	.	TRBJ2-7
TGTGCCATGGGGACAGGGGATTTGGTCACCGGGGAGCTGTTTTTT	CAMGTGDLVTGELFF	once	TRBV10-3	TRBD1	TRBJ2-2
TGTGCCAGCAGCCCCCGCCCGGTTACAGAGACCCAGTACTTC	CASSPRPVTETQYF	.	TRBV7-2	.	TRBJ2-5
TGTGCCAGCAGCCAAGAAGGTGGGGGTTCTGAAGCTTTCTTT	CASSQEGGGSEAFF	.	TRBV3-1/TRBV3-2	.	TRBJ1-1
TGTGCCAGCAGCCAAGATTTGGGACTAGCGGGGGGGCGGGAGCAGTTCTTC	CASSQDLGLAGGREQFF	.	TRBV4-2	TRBD2	TRBJ2-1
TGTGCCAGTAGCCTCGGACACCCGAACACTGAAGCTTTCTTT	CASSLGHPNTEAFF	few	TRBV19	.	TRBJ1-1
TGTGCCAGCAGTCCCGGGGACAGGGGGGATGAGCAGTTCTTC	CASSPGDRGDEQFF	.	TRBV28	TRBD1	TRBJ2-1
TGTGCCAGCAGCTTAAACCCCCCGGACCTTCAAGGCACAGATACGCAGTATTTT	CASSLNPPDLQGTDTQYF	.	TRBV7-3	.	TRBJ2-3
TGTGCCAGCAGCTTAACAGGGGGCGCGGGGGAGACCCAGTACTTC	CASSLTGGAGETQYF	.	TRBV7-6	TRBD1	TRBJ2-5
TGCGCCAGCAGCGCGGGACAGTCGTCGAGGACGTACGAGCAGTACTTC	CASSAGQSSRTYEQYF	.	TRBV5-1	.	TRBJ2-7
TGTGCCAGCAGCTGGAGGACAGGGAAATATGGCTACACCTTC	CASSWRTGKYGYTF	.	TRBV5-6	TRBD1	TRBJ1-2
TGTGCCAGCAGCTCCCGGCAGGGGGCGCCCGAGCAGTACTTC	CASSSRQGAPEQYF	.	TRBV7-2	TRBD1	TRBJ2-7
TGTGCCAGCAGGCGGGGACAGTCGAATTCACCCCTCCACTTT	CASRRGQSNSPLHF	.	TRBV6-5	TRBD1	TRBJ1-6
TGTGCCACAGAGGGTATGACTGAAGCTTTCTTT	CATEGMTEAFF	.	TRBV6-5	.	TRBJ1-1
TGTGCCAGCAGTTACTCCCGTTCTAACTCTGGAAACACCATATATTTT	CASSYSRSNSGNTIYF	.	TRBV6-5	.	TRBJ1-3
TGTGCCAGCAGCGTAGACGGAGCAGGGAGCACTGAAGCTTTCTTT	CASSVDGAGSTEAFF	.	TRBV9	.	TRBJ1-1
TGTGCCAGCAGCCCGGGACAGGGTTCGTCCTATAATTCACCCCTCCACTTT	CASSPGQGSSYNSPLHF	few	TRBV6-2/TRBV6-3	TRBD1	TRBJ1-6
TGTGCCAGTACCCCGGACAGACCTACCGGGGAGCTGTTTTTT	CASTPDRPTGELFF	.	TRBV19	.	TRBJ2-2
TGTGCCAGCAGCTTAGGAACGGTAAATGAGCAGTTCTTC	CASSLGTVNEQFF	.	TRBV7-2	.	TRBJ2-1
TGTGCCAGCAGCTTCCACAGGGATCTTAATGAAAAACTGTTTTTT	CASSFHRDLNEKLFF	.	TRBV5-5	.	TRBJ1-4
TGTGCCAGCAGCTTAGCGGCAGGGGAGGCCTACGAGCAGTACTTC	CASSLAAGEAYEQYF	.	TRBV11-3	.	TRBJ2-7
TGTGCCAGCAGCCCCATCTTCTCTGGAAACACCATATATTTT	CASSPIFSGNTIYF	.	TRBV28	.	TRBJ1-3
TGTGCCAGCAGTTTGCTCTCCGGGACACGGCAGTTCTTC	CASSLLSGTRQFF	.	TRBV12-3/TRBV12-4	.	TRBJ2-1
TGTGCCAGCAGTGAAGGGACAGAAGCTTTCTTT	CASSEGTEAFF	.	TRBV2	.	TRBJ1-1
TGTGCCAGCACTTGGGGCAGGCAATCGCCCCAGCATTTT	CASTWGRQSPQHF	once	TRBV6-5	.	TRBJ1-5
TGTGCCAGCAGTGAATATGTGGGAGATGGCTACACCTTC	CASSEYVGDGYTF	.	TRBV6-1	.	TRBJ1-2
TGTGCCAGCAGGGGGACAACGGGAGGCGAAAAACTGTTTTTT	CASRGTTGGEKLFF	.	TRBV3-1/TRBV3-2	.	TRBJ1-4